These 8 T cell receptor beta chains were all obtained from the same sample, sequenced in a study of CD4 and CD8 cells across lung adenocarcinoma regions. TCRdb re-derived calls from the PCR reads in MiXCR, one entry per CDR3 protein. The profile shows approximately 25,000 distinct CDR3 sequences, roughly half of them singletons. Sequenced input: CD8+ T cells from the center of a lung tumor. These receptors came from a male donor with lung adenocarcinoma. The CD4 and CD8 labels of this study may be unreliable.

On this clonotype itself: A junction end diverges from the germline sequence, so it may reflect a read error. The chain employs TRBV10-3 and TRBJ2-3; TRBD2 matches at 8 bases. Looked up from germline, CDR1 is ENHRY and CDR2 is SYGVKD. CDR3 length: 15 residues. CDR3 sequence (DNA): TGTGCCGGGTGCAACGGGGGACTAGACGAAGATACCCAGTATTTT. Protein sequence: CAGCNGGLDEDTQYF.

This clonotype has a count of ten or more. DNA of the CDR3: TGTGCCAGCAGTGACCGACCTTCCAGTGAGCAGTTCTTC. Its translation: CASSDRPSSEQFF. The gene calls are TRBV6-1 and TRBJ2-1; D is ambiguous. This CDR3 has 13 amino acids. CDR1 MNHNS and CDR2 SASEGT come from the germline V gene. V was shortened by 3 bases and J by 9 bases, with 12 bases between the two germline ends.

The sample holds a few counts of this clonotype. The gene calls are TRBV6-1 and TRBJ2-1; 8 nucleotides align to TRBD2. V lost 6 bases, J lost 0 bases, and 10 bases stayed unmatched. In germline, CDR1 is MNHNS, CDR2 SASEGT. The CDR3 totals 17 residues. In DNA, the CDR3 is TGTGCCAGCAGGGGTGGAGCGGGGGCCAACTCCTACAATGAGCAGTTCTTC. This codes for CASRGGAGANSYNEQFF.

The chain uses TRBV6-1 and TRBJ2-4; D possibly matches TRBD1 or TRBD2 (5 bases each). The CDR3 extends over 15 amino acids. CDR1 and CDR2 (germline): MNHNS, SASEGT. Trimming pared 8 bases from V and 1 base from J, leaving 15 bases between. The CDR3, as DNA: TGTGCCAGCGGCTCGGGGCTGTGGGCCAAAAACATTCAGTACTTC. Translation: CASGSGLWAKNIQYF.

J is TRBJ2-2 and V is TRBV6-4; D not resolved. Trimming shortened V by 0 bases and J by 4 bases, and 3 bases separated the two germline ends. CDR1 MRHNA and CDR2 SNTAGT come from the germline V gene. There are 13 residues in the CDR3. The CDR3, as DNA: TGTGCCAGCAGTGACTCGAGCACCGGGGAGCTGTTTTTT. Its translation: CASSDSSTGELFF.

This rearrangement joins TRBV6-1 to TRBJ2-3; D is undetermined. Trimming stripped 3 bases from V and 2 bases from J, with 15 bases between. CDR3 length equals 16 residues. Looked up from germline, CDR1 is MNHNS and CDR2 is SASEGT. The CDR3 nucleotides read TGTGCCAGCAGTGACATCCTATTACGGGTCACAGATACGCAGTATTTT. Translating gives CASSDILLRVTDTQYF.

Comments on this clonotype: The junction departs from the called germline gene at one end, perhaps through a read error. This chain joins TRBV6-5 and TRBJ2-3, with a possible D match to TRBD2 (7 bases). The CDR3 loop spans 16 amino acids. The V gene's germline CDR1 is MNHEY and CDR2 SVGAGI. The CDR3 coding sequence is TGTGCCAGCCGCTACACGGGGGCGGGAGCCAAGAATACGCAGTATTTC. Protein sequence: CASRYTGAGAKNTQYF.

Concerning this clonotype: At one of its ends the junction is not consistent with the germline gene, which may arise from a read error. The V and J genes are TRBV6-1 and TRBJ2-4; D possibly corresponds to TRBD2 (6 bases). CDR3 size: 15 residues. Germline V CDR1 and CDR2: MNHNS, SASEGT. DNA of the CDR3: TGTGCCCGCAGCAGCGGGCTGGGACCCAAAAATACTCAGTACTTC. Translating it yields CARSSGLGPKNTQYF.